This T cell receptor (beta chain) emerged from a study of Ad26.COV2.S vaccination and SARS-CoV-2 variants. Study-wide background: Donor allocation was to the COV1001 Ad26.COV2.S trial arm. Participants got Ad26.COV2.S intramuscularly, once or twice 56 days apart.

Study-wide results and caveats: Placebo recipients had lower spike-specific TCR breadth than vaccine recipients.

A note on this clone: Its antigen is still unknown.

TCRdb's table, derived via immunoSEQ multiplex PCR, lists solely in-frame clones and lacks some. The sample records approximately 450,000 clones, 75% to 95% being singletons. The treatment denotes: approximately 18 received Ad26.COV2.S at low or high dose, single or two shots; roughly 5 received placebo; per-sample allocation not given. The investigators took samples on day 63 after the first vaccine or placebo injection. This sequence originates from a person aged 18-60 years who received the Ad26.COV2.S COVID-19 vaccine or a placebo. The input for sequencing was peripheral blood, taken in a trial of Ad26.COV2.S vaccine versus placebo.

For the CDR3, the DNA is TGTGCCAGCAGCTACGACTACGAGCAGTACTTC. It is translated as CASSYDYEQYF. The rearrangement uses TRBV2 and TRBJ2-7; D call uncertain. Trimming cost V 6 bases and J 3 bases, with 6 bases left between them. The CDR3 runs to 11 residues. In germline, CDR1 is SNHLY, CDR2 FYNNEI.